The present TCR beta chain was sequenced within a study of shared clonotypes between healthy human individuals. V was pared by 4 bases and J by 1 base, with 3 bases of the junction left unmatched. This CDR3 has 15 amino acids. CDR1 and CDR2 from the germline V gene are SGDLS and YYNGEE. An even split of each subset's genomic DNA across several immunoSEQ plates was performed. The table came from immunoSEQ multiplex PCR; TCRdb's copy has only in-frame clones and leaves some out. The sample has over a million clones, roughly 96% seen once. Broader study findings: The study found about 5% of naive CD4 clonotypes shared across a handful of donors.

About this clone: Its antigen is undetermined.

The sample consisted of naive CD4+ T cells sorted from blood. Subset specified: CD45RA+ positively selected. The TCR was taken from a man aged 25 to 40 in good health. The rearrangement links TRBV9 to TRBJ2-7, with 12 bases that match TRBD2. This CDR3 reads CASSIGLAGSYEQYF. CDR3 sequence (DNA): TGTGCCAGCAGCATTGGACTAGCGGGATCCTACGAGCAGTACTTC.